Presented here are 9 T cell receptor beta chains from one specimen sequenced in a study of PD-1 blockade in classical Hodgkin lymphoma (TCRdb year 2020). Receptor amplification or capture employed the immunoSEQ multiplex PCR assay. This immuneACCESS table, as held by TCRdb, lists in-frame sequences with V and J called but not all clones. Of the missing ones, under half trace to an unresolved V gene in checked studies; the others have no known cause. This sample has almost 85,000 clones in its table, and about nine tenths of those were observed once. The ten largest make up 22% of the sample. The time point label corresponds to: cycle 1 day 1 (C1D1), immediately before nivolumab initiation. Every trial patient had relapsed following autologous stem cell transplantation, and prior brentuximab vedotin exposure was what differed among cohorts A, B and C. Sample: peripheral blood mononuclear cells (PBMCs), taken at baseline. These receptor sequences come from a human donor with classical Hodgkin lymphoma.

Here the CDR3 DNA reads TGTGCCAGCAGCCAGGGACTAGCGGGACCCAAGGGGACCCAGTACTTC. It encodes CASSQGLAGPKGTQYF. V and J are TRBV7-9 and TRBJ2-5; 13 positions match TRBD2. Trimming cost V 5 bases and J 7 bases; bases outside gene matches: 10. Germline CDR1 SEHNR, CDR2 FQNEAQ (reference sequence). The CDR3 is 16 amino acids.

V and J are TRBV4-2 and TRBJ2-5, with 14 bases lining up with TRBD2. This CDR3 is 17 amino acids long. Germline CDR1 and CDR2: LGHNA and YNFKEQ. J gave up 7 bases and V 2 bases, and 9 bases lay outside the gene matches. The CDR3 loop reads CASSQRGTSGGLVTQYF. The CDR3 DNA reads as TGTGCCAGCAGCCAACGGGGGACTAGCGGGGGCTTGGTGACCCAGTACTTC.

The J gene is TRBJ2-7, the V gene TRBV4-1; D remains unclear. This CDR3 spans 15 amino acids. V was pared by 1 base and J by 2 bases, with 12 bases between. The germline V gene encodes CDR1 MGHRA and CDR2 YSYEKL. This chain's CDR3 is CASSQVHSPTYEQYF. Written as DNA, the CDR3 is TGCGCCAGCAGCCAAGTACACAGCCCAACCTACGAGCAGTACTTC.

CDR3 sequence: CASSERLAGENEQFF. CDR3 nucleotides: TGTGCCAGCAGTGAAAGACTAGCGGGAGAGAATGAGCAGTTCTTC. V is TRBV11-3 and J is TRBJ2-1, with 12 bases matching TRBD2. This CDR3 is built from 15 residues. The germline gives CDR1 SGHNT, CDR2 YENEEA. Unmatched junction bases numbered 7, after V lost 6 bases and J lost 7 bases. The full variable domain, with the rest looked up from reference TRBV11-3 and TRBJ2-1, is EAGVVQSPRYKIIEKKQPVAFWCNPISGHNTLYWYLQNLGQGPELLIRYENEEAVDDSQLPKDRFSAERLKGVDSTLKIQPAELGDSAVYLCASSERLAGENEQFFGPGTRLTVL.

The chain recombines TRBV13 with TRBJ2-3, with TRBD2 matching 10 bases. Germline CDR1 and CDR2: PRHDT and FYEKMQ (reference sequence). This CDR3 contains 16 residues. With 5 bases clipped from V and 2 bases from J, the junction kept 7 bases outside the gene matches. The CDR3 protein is CASSPSGLAVTDTQYF. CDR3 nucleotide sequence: TGTGCCAGCAGCCCTAGCGGACTAGCGGTCACAGATACGCAGTATTTT.

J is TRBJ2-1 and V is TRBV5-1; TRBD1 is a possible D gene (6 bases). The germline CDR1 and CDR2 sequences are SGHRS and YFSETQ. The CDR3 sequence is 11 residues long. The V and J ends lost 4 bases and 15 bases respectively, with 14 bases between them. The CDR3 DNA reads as TGCGCCAGCAGCCCCGGACAGCTCCGGTTCTTC. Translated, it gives CASSPGQLRFF.

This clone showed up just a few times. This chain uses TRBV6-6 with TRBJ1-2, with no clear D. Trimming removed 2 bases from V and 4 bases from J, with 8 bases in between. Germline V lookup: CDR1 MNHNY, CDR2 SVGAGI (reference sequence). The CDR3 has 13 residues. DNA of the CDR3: TGTGCCAGCAGTTACGGGGAGCCCTATGGCTACACCTTC. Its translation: CASSYGEPYGYTF.

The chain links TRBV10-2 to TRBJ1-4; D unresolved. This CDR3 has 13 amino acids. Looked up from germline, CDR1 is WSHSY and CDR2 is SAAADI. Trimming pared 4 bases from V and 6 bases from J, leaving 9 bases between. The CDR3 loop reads CASSGWVDEKLFF. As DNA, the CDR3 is TGCGCCAGCAGTGGATGGGTGGATGAAAAACTGTTTTTT.

CDR3 sequence reads: CASSTPPWGRYGYTF. CDR3 nucleotides: TGTGCCAGTAGTACTCCACCTTGGGGAAGATATGGCTACACCTTC. V gene TRBV19 combines with J gene TRBJ1-2; unclear D gene. There are 15 residues in the CDR3. Germline values: CDR1 LNHDA, CDR2 SQIVND (reference sequence). The ends were cut back, 4 bases at V and 5 bases at J, with 17 bases in the middle. Full variable domain (rest looked up from reference TRBV19 and TRBJ1-2): DGGITQSPKYLFRKEGQNVTLSCEQNLNHDAMYWYRQDPGQGLRLIYYSQIVNDFQKGDIAEGYSVSREKKESFPLTVTSAQKNPTAFYLCASSTPPWGRYGYTFGSGTRLTVV.